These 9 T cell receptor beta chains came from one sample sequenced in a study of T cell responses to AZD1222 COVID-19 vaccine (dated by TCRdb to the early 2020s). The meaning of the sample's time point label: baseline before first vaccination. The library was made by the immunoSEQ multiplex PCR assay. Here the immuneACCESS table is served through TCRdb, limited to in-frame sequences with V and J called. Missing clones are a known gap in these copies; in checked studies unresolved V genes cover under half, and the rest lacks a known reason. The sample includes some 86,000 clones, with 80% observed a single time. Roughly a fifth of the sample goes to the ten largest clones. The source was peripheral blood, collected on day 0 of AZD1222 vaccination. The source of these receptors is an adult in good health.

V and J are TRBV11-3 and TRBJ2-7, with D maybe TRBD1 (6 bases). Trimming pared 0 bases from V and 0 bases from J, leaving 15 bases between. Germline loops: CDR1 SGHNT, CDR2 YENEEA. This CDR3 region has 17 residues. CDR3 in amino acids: CASSLEDRLKASYEQYF. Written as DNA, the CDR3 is TGTGCCAGCAGCTTAGAGGACAGACTCAAAGCCTCCTACGAGCAGTACTTC.

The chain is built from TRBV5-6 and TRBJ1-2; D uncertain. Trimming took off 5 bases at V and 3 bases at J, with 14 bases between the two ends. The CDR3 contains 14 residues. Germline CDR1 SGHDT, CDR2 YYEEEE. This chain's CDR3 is CASSKSRRDYGYTF. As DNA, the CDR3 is TGTGCCAGCAGTAAGAGTCGAAGGGACTATGGCTACACCTTC.

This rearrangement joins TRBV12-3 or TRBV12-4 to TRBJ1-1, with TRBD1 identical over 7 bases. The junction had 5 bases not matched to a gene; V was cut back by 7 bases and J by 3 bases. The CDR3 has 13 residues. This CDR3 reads CASTSQGYTEAFF. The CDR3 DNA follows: TGTGCCAGCACCTCACAGGGGTACACTGAAGCTTTCTTT.

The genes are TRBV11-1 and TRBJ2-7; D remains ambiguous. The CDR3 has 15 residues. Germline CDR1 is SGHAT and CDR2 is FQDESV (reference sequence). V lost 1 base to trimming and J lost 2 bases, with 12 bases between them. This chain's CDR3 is CASSLVSGTTYEQYF. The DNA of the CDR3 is TGTGCCAGCAGCTTAGTTAGTGGAACCACCTACGAGCAGTACTTC.

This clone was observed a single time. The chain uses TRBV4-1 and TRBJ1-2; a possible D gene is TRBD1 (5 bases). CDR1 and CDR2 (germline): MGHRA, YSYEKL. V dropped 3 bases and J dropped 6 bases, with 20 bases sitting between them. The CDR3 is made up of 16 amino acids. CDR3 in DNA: TGCGCCAGCAGCCAGACCCTCCCGCAGGGAAGGGATGGCTACACCTTC. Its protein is CASSQTLPQGRDGYTF.

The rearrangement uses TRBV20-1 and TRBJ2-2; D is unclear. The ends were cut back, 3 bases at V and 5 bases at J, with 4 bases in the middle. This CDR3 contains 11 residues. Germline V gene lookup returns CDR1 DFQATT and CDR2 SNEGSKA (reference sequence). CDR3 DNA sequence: TGCAGTGCTAGGGTTACCGGGGAGCTGTTTTTT. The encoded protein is CSARVTGELFF.

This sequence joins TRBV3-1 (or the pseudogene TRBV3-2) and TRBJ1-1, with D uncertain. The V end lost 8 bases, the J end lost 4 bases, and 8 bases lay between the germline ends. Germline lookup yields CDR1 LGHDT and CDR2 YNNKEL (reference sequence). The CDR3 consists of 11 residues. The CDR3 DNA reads TGTGCCAGCCGTTCAGCCACTGAAGCTTTCTTT. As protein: CASRSATEAFF.

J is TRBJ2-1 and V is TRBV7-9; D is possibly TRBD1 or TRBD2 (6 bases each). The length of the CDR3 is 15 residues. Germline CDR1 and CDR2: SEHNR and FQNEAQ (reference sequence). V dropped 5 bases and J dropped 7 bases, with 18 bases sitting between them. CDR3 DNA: TGTGCCAGCAGCATCACGGGGGCCCCAGGGAATGAGCAGTTCTTC. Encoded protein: CASSITGAPGNEQFF.

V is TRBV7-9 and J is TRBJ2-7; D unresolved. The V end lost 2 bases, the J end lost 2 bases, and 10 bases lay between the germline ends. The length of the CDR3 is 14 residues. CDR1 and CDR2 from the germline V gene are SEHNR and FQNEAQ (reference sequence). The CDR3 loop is CASSLHGDAYEQYF. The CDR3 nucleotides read TGTGCCAGCAGCTTACATGGGGATGCCTACGAGCAGTACTTC. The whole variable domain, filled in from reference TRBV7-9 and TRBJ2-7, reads DTGVSQNPRHKITKRGQNVTFRCDPISEHNRLYWYRQTLGQGPEFLTYFQNEAQLEKSRLLSDRFSAERPKGSFSTLEIQRTEQGDSAMYLCASSLHGDAYEQYFGPGTRLTVT.